This record concerns one T cell receptor (beta chain) sequence. In the original processing: Nucleated cell counts were estimated from reference gene primer amplification. TCRdb keeps only in-frame clones here, not all; method: immunoSEQ multiplex PCR. The DNA was the basis for D and trimming; V, J and clone size are from that table. This table has some 170,000 clones, about 86% appearing once. The data belong to a study of blood T cell repertoires in COVID-19. The CDR3 is 14 residues long. With V trimmed by 5 bases and J by 9 bases, 9 bases remained unmatched. Per germline, CDR1 SNHLY and CDR2 FYNNEI. Material for sequencing was peripheral blood. The rearrangement links TRBV2 to TRBJ2-2; 7 positions match TRBD1. This sequence originates from a woman older than 75 with acute or convalescent COVID-19. The CDR3 DNA follows: TGTGCCAGCAGTCTCTACAGGGGAGACAGGGAGCTGTTTTTT. Translating gives CASSLYRGDRELFF. The full variable domain, with the rest looked up from reference TRBV2 and TRBJ2-2, is EPEVTQTPSHQVTQMGQEVILRCVPISNHLYFYWYRQILGQKVEFLVSFYNNEISEKSEIFDDQFSVERPDGSNFTLKIRSTKLEDSAMYFCASSLYRGDRELFFGEGSRLTVL.